This is a list of T cell receptor beta chains from one sample in a study of T cell clonotyping in hematopoietic cell transplantation. Assay: immunoSEQ multiplex PCR; the TCRdb copy retains only in-frame clones and omits some. The profile shows 4,700 or so clones, about 85% of them singletons. The source material was peripheral blood mononuclear cells, sampled 180 days after allogeneic stem cell transplant. These TCRs come from a male patient aged 55-69 years who had an allogeneic stem cell transplant from an unrelated donor, so T cells may come from the graft donor. Some clones in this sample may be carry-over from other donors' samples. The CDR3 runs from the conserved cysteine through the conserved F or W. Each record gives: J gene, clone size, V gene, D gene, CDR3 protein, CDR3 DNA. A D gene is named only where the DNA matches it firmly. Size is omitted from some rows. Given values are once, few, many or a class for expanded clones.

j_gene: TRBJ2-3
abundance: NA
v_gene: TRBV7-2
d_gene: TRBD2
CDR3aa: CASRFSGRVLDTQYF
CDR3nt: TGTGCCAGCAGATTTAGCGGGCGAGTCTTAGATACGCAGTATTTT

j_gene: TRBJ2-7
abundance: few
v_gene: TRBV7-7
d_gene: NA
CDR3aa: CASSRPPGSYEQYF
CDR3nt: TGTGCCAGCAGTCGCCCCCCGGGGTCATACGAGCAGTACTTC

j_gene: TRBJ2-7
abundance: NA
v_gene: TRBV6-1
d_gene: NA
CDR3aa: CAGSAPRQTYEQYF
CDR3nt: TGTGCCGGCAGTGCCCCCCGACAGACCTACGAGCAGTACTTC

j_gene: TRBJ1-5
abundance: NA
v_gene: TRBV28
d_gene: NA
CDR3aa: CASRSTGQPQHF
CDR3nt: TGTGCCAGCAGGAGTACGGGTCAGCCCCAGCATTTT

j_gene: TRBJ2-5
abundance: once
v_gene: TRBV6-1
d_gene: NA
CDR3aa: CASRSKPGGQETQYF
CDR3nt: TGTGCCAGCAGGTCGAAACCTGGGGGCCAAGAGACCCAGTACTTC

j_gene: TRBJ2-2
abundance: NA
v_gene: TRBV6-1
d_gene: TRBD2
CDR3aa: CASSEQLAGGPVGELFF
CDR3nt: TGTGCCAGCAGTGAACAATTAGCGGGAGGGCCGGTCGGGGAGCTGTTTTTT

j_gene: TRBJ1-6
abundance: NA
v_gene: TRBV30
d_gene: NA
CDR3aa: CAWSGDTNSPLHF
CDR3nt: TGTGCCTGGAGTGGGGACACCAATTCACCCCTCCACTTT

j_gene: TRBJ1-1
abundance: NA
v_gene: TRBV10-3
d_gene: TRBD1
CDR3aa: CAIRPGQNMNTEAFF
CDR3nt: TGTGCCATCAGACCGGGACAGAATATGAACACTGAAGCTTTCTTT

j_gene: TRBJ2-2
abundance: NA
v_gene: TRBV19
d_gene: TRBD2
CDR3aa: CASSRWGGGDTGELFF
CDR3nt: TGTGCCAGTAGTCGCTGGGGCGGGGGAGACACCGGGGAGCTGTTTTTT

j_gene: TRBJ1-1
abundance: NA
v_gene: TRBV6-4
d_gene: NA
CDR3aa: CASSERGETEAFF
CDR3nt: TGTGCCAGCAGTGAACGAGGGGAAACTGAAGCTTTCTTT

j_gene: TRBJ2-7
abundance: NA
v_gene: TRBV6-6
d_gene: TRBD2
CDR3aa: CASSYIRLAGGYEQYF
CDR3nt: TGTGCCAGCAGTTACATCCGACTAGCGGGGGGCTACGAGCAGTACTTC

j_gene: TRBJ1-5
abundance: NA
v_gene: TRBV28
d_gene: NA
CDR3aa: CASSLLSLGGDQPQHF
CDR3nt: TGTGCCAGCAGTTTATTATCCCTAGGAGGGGATCAGCCCCAGCATTTT

j_gene: TRBJ2-5
abundance: NA
v_gene: TRBV11-2
d_gene: NA
CDR3aa: CASSGGRRETQYF
CDR3nt: TGTGCCAGCTCCGGGGGAAGGCGAGAGACCCAGTACTTC

j_gene: TRBJ2-4
abundance: NA
v_gene: TRBV6-5
d_gene: NA
CDR3aa: CASSYSRVGNIQYF
CDR3nt: TGTGCCAGCAGTTACTCCAGGGTAGGAAACATTCAGTACTTC

j_gene: TRBJ2-3
abundance: once
v_gene: TRBV7-3
d_gene: NA
CDR3aa: CASSFSHSTDTQYF
CDR3nt: TGTGCCAGCAGCTTCTCCCATAGCACAGATACGCAGTATTTT

j_gene: TRBJ2-3
abundance: once
v_gene: TRBV28
d_gene: TRBD2
CDR3aa: CASSPLQRGSTDTQYF
CDR3nt: TGTGCCAGCAGTCCCCTCCAGCGGGGTAGCACAGATACGCAGTATTTT

j_gene: TRBJ2-7
abundance: NA
v_gene: TRBV6-5
d_gene: NA
CDR3aa: CASRGAGSYEQYF
CDR3nt: TGTGCCAGCCGAGGAGCTGGCTCCTACGAGCAGTACTTC

j_gene: TRBJ1-1
abundance: NA
v_gene: TRBV5-1
d_gene: NA
CDR3aa: CASSLPARGTEAFF
CDR3nt: TGCGCCAGCAGCTTGCCGGCCAGGGGCACTGAAGCTTTCTTT

j_gene: TRBJ1-2
abundance: NA
v_gene: TRBV30
d_gene: NA
CDR3aa: CAWSVSQGYGYTF
CDR3nt: TGTGCCTGGAGTGTATCCCAGGGCTATGGCTACACCTTC

j_gene: TRBJ2-2
abundance: NA
v_gene: TRBV9
d_gene: NA
CDR3aa: CASRGPSPRTGELFF
CDR3nt: TGTGCCAGCAGGGGACCTTCACCGAGGACCGGGGAGCTGTTTTTT

j_gene: TRBJ2-2
abundance: NA
v_gene: TRBV19
d_gene: NA
CDR3aa: CASSNRNTGELFF
CDR3nt: TGTGCCAGTAGTAATCGAAACACCGGGGAGCTGTTTTTT

j_gene: TRBJ2-7
abundance: NA
v_gene: TRBV7-8
d_gene: TRBD2
CDR3aa: CASSPRDYPYEQYF
CDR3nt: TGTGCCAGCAGCCCCCGGGACTACCCCTACGAGCAGTACTTC